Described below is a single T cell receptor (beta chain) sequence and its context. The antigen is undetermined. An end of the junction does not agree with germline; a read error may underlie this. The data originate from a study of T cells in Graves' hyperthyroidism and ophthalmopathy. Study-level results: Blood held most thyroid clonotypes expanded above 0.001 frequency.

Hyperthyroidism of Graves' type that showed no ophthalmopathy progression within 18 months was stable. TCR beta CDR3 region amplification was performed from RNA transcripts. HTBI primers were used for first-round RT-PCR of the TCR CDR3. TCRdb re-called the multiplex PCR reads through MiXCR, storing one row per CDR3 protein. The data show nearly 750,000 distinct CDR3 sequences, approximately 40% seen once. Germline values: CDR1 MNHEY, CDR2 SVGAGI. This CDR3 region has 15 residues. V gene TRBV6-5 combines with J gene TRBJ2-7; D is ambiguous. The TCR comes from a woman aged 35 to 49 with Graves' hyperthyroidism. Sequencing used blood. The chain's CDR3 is CASSYSGFYPHEQYF. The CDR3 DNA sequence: TGTGCCAGTAGTTACTCCGGGTTCTACCCCCACGAGCAGTACTTC.